The T cell receptor (beta chain) described here comes from a study of blood T cell repertoires in COVID-19. Method: immunoSEQ multiplex PCR; TCRdb's copy keeps in-frame clones and lacks some. The sample contains nearly 55,000 clones, approximately 84% of which appear only once. This CDR3 has 12 residues. With 6 bases removed from V and 2 bases from J, the gap between germline ends came to 7 bases. Germline CDR1 is SNHLY and CDR2 is FYNNEI. The sequencing sample was made of peripheral blood. The V call is TRBV2, the J call TRBJ1-1; TRBD1 might be the D (5 bases). The origin of this receptor is a human donor with active or convalescent COVID-19. The donor label of this sample is uncertain. The CDR3 DNA follows: TGTGCCAGCAGCAGGGTAAACACTGAAGCTTTCTTT. This translates into CASSRVNTEAFF.